Shown below are 5 T cell receptor beta chains from a single sample sequenced in a study of blood T cell repertoires in COVID-19. Measured with immunoSEQ multiplex PCR; TCRdb has only the in-frame clones, and not every one. The table records about 160,000 clones, more than 85% of them present only once. The sample comprised peripheral blood. The receptors were sampled from a man between 45 and 60 years old with acute or convalescent COVID-19.

This sequence joins TRBV3-1 (or the pseudogene TRBV3-2) and TRBJ2-1, with D possibly TRBD2 on 5 matching bases. The CDR3 is 14 amino acids. V was shortened by 4 bases and J by 4 bases, with 11 bases between the two germline ends. Germline V gene lookup returns CDR1 LGHDT and CDR2 YNNKEL (reference sequence). CDR3 nucleotide sequence: TGTGCCAGCAGCCGGCTAGCCCCGTACAATGAGCAGTTCTTC. Its translation: CASSRLAPYNEQFF.

The gene calls are TRBV7-3 and TRBJ2-1; 7 nucleotides line up with TRBD1. The CDR3 consists of 15 residues. Germline CDR1 reads SGHTA; CDR2 reads FQGTGA. Unmatched junction bases numbered 8, after V lost 2 bases and J lost 7 bases. CDR3 residues: CASSLQGTDGNEQFF. For the CDR3, the DNA is TGTGCCAGCAGCTTACAGGGGACAGATGGAAATGAGCAGTTCTTC.

CDR3 residues: CASSQEGGSHEQFF. The CDR3, as DNA: TGTGCCAGCAGCCAAGAAGGCGGGTCCCATGAGCAGTTCTTC. The chain joins TRBV3-1 (or the pseudogene TRBV3-2) to TRBJ2-1, with TRBD2 as a possible D gene (5 bases). The CDR3 length is 14 residues. The germline gives CDR1 LGHDT, CDR2 YNNKEL (reference sequence). The V end was cut by 0 bases, the J end by 8 bases, with 11 bases between.

The V call is TRBV28, the J call TRBJ1-5; the match to TRBD1 covers 7 bases. V lost 6 bases and J lost 7; bases outside the gene matches: 9. There are 14 residues in the CDR3. The V gene's germline CDR1 is MDHEN and CDR2 SYDVKM. The CDR3 DNA is TGTGCCAGCAGCCGGGGACAGATTGTACAGCCCCAGCATTTT. Amino acid sequence: CASSRGQIVQPQHF.

The sample holds a few counts of this clone. The chain combines TRBV6-2 or TRBV6-3 with TRBJ1-2; D call uncertain. Per germline, CDR1 MNHEY and CDR2 SVGEGT. Trimming took off 6 bases at V and 6 bases at J, with 20 bases between the two ends. There are 15 residues in the CDR3. The CDR3 DNA is TGTGCCAGCAGCCTACGAACTGCGGGTGCCCATGGCTACACCTTC. It yields the protein CASSLRTAGAHGYTF.